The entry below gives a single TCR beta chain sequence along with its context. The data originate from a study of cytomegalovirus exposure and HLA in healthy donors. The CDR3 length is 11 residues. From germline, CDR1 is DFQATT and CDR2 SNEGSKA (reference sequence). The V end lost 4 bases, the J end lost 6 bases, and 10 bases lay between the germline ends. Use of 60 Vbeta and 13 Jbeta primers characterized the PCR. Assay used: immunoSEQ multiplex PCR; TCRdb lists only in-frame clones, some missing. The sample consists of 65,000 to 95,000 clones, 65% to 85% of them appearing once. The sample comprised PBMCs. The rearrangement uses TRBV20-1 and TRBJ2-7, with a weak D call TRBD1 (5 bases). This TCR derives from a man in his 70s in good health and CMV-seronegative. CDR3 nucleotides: TGCAGTGCTAAAGCAGGGCCCGAGCAGTACTTC. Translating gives CSAKAGPEQYF.